This T cell receptor beta chain emerged from a study of blood T cell repertoires in COVID-19. Overall study context: The United States, Italy and Spain provided the acute and convalescent COVID-19 samples. From T cells, B-cell-depleted T cells, or PBMCs came the material, which was cDNA or gDNA.

Original processing methods: Counts of nucleated cells, estimated from reference gene primer amplification, were obtained. Here immunoSEQ multiplex PCR was the method, and the copy in TCRdb shows in-frame clones only, minus some. D and trimming come from the DNA, and the V and J calls and clone size come from that table. The sample contains 50,000 to 55,000 clones, about 90% of which appear only once. The CDR3 runs to 16 residues. V lost 5 bases to trimming and J lost 8 bases, with 23 bases between them. The germline gives CDR1 SGDLS, CDR2 YYNGEE. The chain employs TRBV9 and TRBJ2-1; possible D gene TRBD2, 7 bases. This TCR came from a human donor with active COVID-19. The donor label of this sample is uncertain. The sequenced sample was peripheral blood. This CDR3 reads CASRPGGAGPWDEQFF. The CDR3 DNA reads TGTGCCAGCAGACCTGGGGGGGCAGGGCCTTGGGATGAGCAGTTCTTC.